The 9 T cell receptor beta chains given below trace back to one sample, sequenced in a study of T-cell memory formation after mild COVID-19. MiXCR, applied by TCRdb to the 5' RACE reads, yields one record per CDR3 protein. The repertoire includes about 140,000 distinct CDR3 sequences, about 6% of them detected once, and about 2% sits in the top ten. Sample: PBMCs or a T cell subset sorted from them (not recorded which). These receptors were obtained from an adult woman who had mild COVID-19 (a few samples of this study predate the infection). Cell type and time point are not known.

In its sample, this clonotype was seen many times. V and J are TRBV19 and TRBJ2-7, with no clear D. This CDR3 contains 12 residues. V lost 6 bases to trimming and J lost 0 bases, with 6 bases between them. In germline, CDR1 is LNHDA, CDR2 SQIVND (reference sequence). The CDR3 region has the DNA TGTGCCAGTAGGGCAGCCTCCTACGAGCAGTACTTC. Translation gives CASRAASYEQYF. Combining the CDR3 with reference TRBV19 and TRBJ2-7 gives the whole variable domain DGGITQSPKYLFRKEGQNVTLSCEQNLNHDAMYWYRQDPGQGLRLIYYSQIVNDFQKGDIAEGYSVSREKKESFPLTVTSAQKNPTAFYLCASRAASYEQYFGPGTRLTVT.

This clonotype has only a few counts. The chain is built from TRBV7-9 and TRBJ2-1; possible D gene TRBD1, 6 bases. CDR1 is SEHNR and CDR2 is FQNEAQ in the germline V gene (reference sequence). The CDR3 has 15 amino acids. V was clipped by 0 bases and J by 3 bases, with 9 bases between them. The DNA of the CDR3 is TGTGCCAGCAGCTTAGCCGGACAGTTCTACAATGAGCAGTTCTTC. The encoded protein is CASSLAGQFYNEQFF. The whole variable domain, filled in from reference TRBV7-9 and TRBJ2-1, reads DTGVSQNPRHKITKRGQNVTFRCDPISEHNRLYWYRQTLGQGPEFLTYFQNEAQLEKSRLLSDRFSAERPKGSFSTLEIQRTEQGDSAMYLCASSLAGQFYNEQFFGPGTRLTVL.

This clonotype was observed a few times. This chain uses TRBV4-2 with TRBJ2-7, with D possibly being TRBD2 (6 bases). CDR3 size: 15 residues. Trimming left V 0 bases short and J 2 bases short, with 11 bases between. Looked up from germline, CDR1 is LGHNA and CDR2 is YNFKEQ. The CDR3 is CASSQDIADPYEQYF. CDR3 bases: TGTGCCAGCAGCCAAGATATAGCGGACCCCTACGAGCAGTACTTC.

The CDR3 spells CASTLTGETQYF. The CDR3, as DNA: TGTGCCAGCACTCTTACGGGGGAGACCCAGTACTTC. The V call is TRBV12-3 or TRBV12-4, the J call TRBJ2-5, with D perhaps TRBD2 (5 bases). The CDR3 totals 12 residues. Trimming removed 7 bases from V and 5 bases from J, with 11 bases in between.

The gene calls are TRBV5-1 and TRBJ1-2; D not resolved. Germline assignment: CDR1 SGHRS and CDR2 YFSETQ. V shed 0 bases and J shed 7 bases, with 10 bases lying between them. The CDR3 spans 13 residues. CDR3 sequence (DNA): TGCGCCAGCAGCTTGGGAAGGAGTTTTGGCTACACCTTC. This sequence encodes CASSLGRSFGYTF.

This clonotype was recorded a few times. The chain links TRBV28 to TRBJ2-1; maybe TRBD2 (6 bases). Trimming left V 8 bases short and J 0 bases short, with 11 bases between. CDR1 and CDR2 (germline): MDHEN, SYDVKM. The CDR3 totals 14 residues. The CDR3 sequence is CASGTSSSYNEQFF. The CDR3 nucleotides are TGTGCCAGCGGGACTTCGAGCTCCTACAATGAGCAGTTCTTC. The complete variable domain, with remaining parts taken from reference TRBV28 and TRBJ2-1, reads DVKVTQSSRYLVKRTGEKVFLECVQDMDHENMFWYRQDPGLGLRLIYFSYDVKMKEKGDIPEGYSVSREKKERFSLILESASTNQTSMYLCASGTSSSYNEQFFGPGTRLTVL.

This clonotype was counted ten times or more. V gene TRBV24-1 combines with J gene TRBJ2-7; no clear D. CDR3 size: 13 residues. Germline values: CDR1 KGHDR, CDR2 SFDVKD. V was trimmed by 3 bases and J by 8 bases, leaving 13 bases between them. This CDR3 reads CATSDTHRAKQYF. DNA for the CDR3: TGTGCCACCAGTGATACACACCGGGCCAAGCAGTACTTC.

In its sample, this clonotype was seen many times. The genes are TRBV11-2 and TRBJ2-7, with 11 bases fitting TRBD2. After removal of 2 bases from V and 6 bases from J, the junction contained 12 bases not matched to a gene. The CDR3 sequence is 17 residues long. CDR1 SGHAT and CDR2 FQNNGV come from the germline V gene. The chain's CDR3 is CASSLMTSGIVGVEQYF. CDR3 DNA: TGTGCCAGCAGCTTAATGACTAGCGGGATCGTAGGTGTCGAGCAGTACTTC.

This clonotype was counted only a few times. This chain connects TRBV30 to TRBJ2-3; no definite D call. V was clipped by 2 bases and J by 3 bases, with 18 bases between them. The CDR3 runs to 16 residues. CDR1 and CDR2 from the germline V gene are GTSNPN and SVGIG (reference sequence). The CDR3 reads CAWSTTFKATTDTQYF. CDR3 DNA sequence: TGTGCCTGGAGTACTACCTTTAAAGCTACTACAGATACGCAGTATTTT.